Listed here is a single TCR beta chain. Its antigen is still unknown. The germline CDR1 and CDR2 sequences are LNHDA and SQIVND (reference sequence). V trimming: 7 bases; J trimming: 4 bases; junction bases outside the gene matches: 3. This CDR3 spans 13 amino acids. PCR amplification relied on 60 Vbeta primers (plus 13 Jbeta primers). Method: immunoSEQ multiplex PCR; TCRdb's copy keeps in-frame clones and lacks some. The repertoire consists of approximately 160,000 clones, with about 77% occurring once and the leading ten covering roughly 7.5%. This specimen comes from a study of cytomegalovirus exposure and HLA in healthy donors. Overall study results and limits: Being indistinguishable, some V segments were excluded, TRBV6-2 and TRBV6-3 among them. In an earlier analysis, productive rearrangement rates for most beta V segments clustered near 87% or 30%.

Donors had nominal health at sampling but likely had unrecorded immune exposures. This TCR came from a male donor in good health and CMV-seropositive. The chain is built from TRBV19 and TRBJ1-4; 7 nucleotides align to TRBD1. Specimen: PBMCs. CDR3 sequence (DNA): TGTGCCAGTAAGGGACAGAGTAATGAAAAACTGTTTTTT. Its protein is CASKGQSNEKLFF.